The present T cell receptor (beta chain) was sequenced within a study of OX40 agonist ivuxolimab in advanced cancers. Study-level background: Every 2 weeks, patients received ivuxolimab intravenously, dosed at 0.01 to 10 mg/kg. Study conclusions and caveats: At doses 0.1 to 3.0 mg/kg, CD4+ and CD8+ clones expanded. The study did not work out the antigen specificity of the expanded peripheral T cells.

The CDR3 sequence is 12 residues long. CDR1 and CDR2 from the germline V gene are MDHEN and SYDVKM. V dropped 7 bases and J dropped 6 bases, with 10 bases sitting between them. Worth noting for this clone: The antigen is not known.

Some clones are missing from TCRdb's copy, which holds only in-frame ones; the method was immunoSEQ multiplex PCR. This sample has about 100,000 clones; about 89% occur once, and the top ten carry approximately 0.15%. The V and J genes are TRBV28 and TRBJ1-3, with a tentative D call TRBD1 (6 bases). The sequence was collected from an adult with an advanced solid tumor such as melanoma, head and neck, liver or kidney cancer. Sequenced material: CD4+ or CD8+ T cells sorted from blood, taken in a trial of the OX40 agonist ivuxolimab. CDR3 loop: CASNGGPNTIYF. In DNA form, the CDR3 reads TGTGCCAGCAACGGGGGGCCAAACACCATATATTTT.